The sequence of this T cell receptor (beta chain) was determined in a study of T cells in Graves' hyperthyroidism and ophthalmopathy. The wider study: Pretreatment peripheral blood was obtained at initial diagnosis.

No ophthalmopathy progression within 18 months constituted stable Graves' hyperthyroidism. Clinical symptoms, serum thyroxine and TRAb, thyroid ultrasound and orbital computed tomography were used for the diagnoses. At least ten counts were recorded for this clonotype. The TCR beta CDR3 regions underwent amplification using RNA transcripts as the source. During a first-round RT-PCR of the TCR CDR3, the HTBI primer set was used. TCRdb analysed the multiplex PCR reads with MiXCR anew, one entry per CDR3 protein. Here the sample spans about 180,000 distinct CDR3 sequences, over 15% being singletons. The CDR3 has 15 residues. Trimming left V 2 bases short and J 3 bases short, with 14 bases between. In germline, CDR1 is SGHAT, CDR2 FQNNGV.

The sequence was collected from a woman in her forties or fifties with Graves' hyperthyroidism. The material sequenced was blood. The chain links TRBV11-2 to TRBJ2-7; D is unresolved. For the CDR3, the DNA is TGTGCCAGCAGCTTATCTGCCTCAGACTTCTACGAGCAGTACTTC. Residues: CASSLSASDFYEQYF.